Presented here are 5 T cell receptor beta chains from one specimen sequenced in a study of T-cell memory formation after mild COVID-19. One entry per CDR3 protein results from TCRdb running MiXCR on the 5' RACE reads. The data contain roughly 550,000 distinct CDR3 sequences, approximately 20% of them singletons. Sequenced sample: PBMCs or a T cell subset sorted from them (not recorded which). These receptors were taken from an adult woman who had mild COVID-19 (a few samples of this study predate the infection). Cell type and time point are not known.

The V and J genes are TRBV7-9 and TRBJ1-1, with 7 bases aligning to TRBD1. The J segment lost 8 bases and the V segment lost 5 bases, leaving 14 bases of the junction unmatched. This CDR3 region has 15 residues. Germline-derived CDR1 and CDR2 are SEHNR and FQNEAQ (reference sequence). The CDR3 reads CASSRPTGPGVEAFF. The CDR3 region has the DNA TGTGCCAGCAGCCGACCGACAGGGCCGGGAGTGGAAGCTTTCTTT.

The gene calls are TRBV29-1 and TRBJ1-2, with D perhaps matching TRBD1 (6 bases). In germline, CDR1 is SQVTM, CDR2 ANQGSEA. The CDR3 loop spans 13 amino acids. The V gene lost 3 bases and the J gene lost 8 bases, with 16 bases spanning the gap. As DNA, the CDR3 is TGCAGCGTTGATCGGATAGGCAGGGGAGGCTACACCTTC. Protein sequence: CSVDRIGRGGYTF.

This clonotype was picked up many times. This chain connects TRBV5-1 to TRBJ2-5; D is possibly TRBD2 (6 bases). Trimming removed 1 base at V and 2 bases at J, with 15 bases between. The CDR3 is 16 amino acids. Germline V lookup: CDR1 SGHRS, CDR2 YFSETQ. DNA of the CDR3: TGCGCCAGCAGCTTGTGGATTCCGGGAGTTCAAGAGACCCAGTACTTC. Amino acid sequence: CASSLWIPGVQETQYF.

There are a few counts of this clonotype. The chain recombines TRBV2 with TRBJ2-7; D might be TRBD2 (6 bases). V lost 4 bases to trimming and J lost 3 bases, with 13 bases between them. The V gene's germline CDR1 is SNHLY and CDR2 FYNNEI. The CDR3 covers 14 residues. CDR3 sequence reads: CASSVEGTFYEQYF. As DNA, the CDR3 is TGTGCCAGCAGTGTGGAGGGGACTTTCTACGAGCAGTACTTC. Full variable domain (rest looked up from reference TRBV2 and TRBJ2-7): EPEVTQTPSHQVTQMGQEVILRCVPISNHLYFYWYRQILGQKVEFLVSFYNNEISEKSEIFDDQFSVERPDGSNFTLKIRSTKLEDSAMYFCASSVEGTFYEQYFGPGTRLTVT.

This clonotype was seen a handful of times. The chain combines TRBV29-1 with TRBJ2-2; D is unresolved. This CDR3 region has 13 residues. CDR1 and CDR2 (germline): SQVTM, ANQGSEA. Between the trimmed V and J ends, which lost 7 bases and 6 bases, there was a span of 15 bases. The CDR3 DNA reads TGCAGCGCACTTGAGTGGATCTCCGGGGAGCTGTTTTTT. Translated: CSALEWISGELFF.